Listed here is a single T cell receptor beta chain. The target antigen is unknown. The record originates from a study of cytomegalovirus exposure and HLA in healthy donors. Study information: Genotyping showed around 80% of about 370 donors falling in the Caucasian-associated ancestry cluster.

Whole-study findings and limits: Sequencing depth roughly uniform across donors was assumed in presence/absence analyses. One cluster of highly shared sequence variants probably arose as a sequencing artifact. Associated with cytomegalovirus, according to the listing, were some 180 TCR beta chains.

CDR3 size: 16 residues. Germline V gene data show CDR1 as LNHDA and CDR2 as SQIVND (reference sequence). V lost 1 base and J lost 1, with 13 bases in between. The PCR contained 60 Vbeta and 13 Jbeta primers. Method: immunoSEQ multiplex PCR; TCRdb's copy keeps in-frame clones and lacks some. The sample comprises some 120,000 clones, about 10% of which are singletons, and over 2.5% rests with the top ten. V gene TRBV19 combines with J gene TRBJ1-1; D is possibly TRBD1 (5 bases). The sample consisted of PBMCs. This TCR derives from a man aged 30 to 45 in good health and CMV-seronegative. The CDR3 region has the DNA TGTGCCAGTAGTATAGCAAAGCGGGGGGGGAACACTGAAGCTTTCTTT. Residues: CASSIAKRGGNTEAFF.